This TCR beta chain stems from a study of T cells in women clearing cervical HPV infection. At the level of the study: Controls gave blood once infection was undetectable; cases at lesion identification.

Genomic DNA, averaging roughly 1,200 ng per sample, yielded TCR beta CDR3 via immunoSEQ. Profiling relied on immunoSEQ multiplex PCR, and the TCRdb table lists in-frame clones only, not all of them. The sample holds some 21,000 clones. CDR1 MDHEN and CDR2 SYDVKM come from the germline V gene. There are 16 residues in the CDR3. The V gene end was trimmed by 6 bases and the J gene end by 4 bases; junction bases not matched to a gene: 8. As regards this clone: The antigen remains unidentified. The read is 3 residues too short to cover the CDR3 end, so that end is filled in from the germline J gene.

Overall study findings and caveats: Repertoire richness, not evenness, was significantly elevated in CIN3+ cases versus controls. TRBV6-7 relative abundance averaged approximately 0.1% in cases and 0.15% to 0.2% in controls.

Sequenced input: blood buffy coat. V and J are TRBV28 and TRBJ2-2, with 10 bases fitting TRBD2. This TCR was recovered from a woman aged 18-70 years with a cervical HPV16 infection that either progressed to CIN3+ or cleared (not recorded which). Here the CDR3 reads CASSELAGAVTGELFF. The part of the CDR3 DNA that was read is TGTGCCAGCAGCGAGCTAGCGGGAGCGGTCACCGGGGAG.